These 24 T cell receptor beta chains share one sample of origin, sequenced in a study of T-cell memory formation after mild COVID-19 (dated by TCRdb to the early 2020s). Libraries were made using 5' RACE. Sequenced using an Illumina NovaSeq 6000. Clones were called with MiXCR by TCRdb after fastp trimmed the public reads at Q25, and only in-frame beta chains were retained. Rows with a matching CDR3 protein are joined into one entry that keeps the most common DNA and genes. Across this sample there are around 90,000 distinct CDR3 sequences, with about 15% seen only once. Clones ranked in the top ten supply around two fifths of the sample. Sequencing was performed on PBMCs or a T cell subset sorted from them (not recorded which). The source is a man aged 18 to 35 who had mild COVID-19 (a few samples of this study predate the infection). The sample titles of this study are shuffled in the database, so cell type and time point are left out; the donor was told from shared clones.

The chain is built from TRBV6-2 or TRBV6-3 and TRBJ1-5; possible D gene TRBD1, 6 bases. The CDR3 has 14 residues. Germline CDR1 MNHEY, CDR2 SVGEGT. V gave up 7 bases and J gave up 6 bases, with 16 bases separating them. Written as DNA, the CDR3 is TGTGCCAGCAACCCAGGGGCGTCGGCTCAGCCCCAGCATTTT. This gives the protein CASNPGASAQPQHF.

This chain links TRBV6-2 or TRBV6-3 with TRBJ2-2, with D possibly matching TRBD1 (6 bases). CDR1 MNHEY and CDR2 SVGEGT come from the germline V gene. V lost 2 bases to trimming and J lost 1 base, with 14 bases between them. This CDR3 is 17 amino acids long. CDR3 region: CASSYLPSTGNTGELFF. For the CDR3, the DNA is TGTGCCAGCAGTTACCTCCCGTCGACAGGGAACACCGGGGAGCTGTTTTTT.

In its sample, this clonotype was seen a few times. V gene TRBV6-6 combines with J gene TRBJ2-5, with 7 positions matching TRBD2. The germline CDR1 and CDR2 sequences are MNHNY and SVGAGI (reference sequence). This CDR3 region has 17 residues. Losses at the gene ends were 4 bases for V and 4 bases for J; bases not matched to a gene: 15. CDR3 sequence reads: CASSWVWGGSEIETQYF. The CDR3 DNA is TGTGCCAGCAGTTGGGTTTGGGGGGGTTCGGAAATAGAGACCCAGTACTTC.

A few counts support this clonotype. This chain connects TRBV3-1 to TRBJ2-5; tentative D call: TRBD1 (5 bases). Trimming stripped 6 bases from V and 2 bases from J, with 13 bases between. The CDR3 consists of 14 residues. Germline loops: CDR1 LGHDT, CDR2 YNNKEL (reference sequence). The CDR3 protein is CASSPDSPQETQYF. The CDR3 bases are TGTGCCAGCAGTCCCGACAGTCCTCAAGAGACCCAGTACTTC.

The chain joins TRBV12-3 or TRBV12-4 to TRBJ1-3, with a possible D match to TRBD1 (5 bases). CDR3 length: 14 amino acids. Trimming took off 0 bases at V and 3 bases at J, with 6 bases between the two ends. In DNA form, the CDR3 reads TGTGCCAGCAGTTTAGCAGGGGTTGGAAACACCATATATTTT. Its translation: CASSLAGVGNTIYF.

This clonotype was detected a few times. This chain links TRBV20-1 with TRBJ1-1, with a weak D call TRBD1 (6 bases). The CDR3 sequence is 14 residues long. Germline values: CDR1 DFQATT, CDR2 SNEGSKA (reference sequence). The CDR3 protein is CRTDGGLGNTEAFF. Written as DNA, the CDR3 is TGCCGGACGGACGGGGGCTTAGGGAACACTGAAGCTTTCTTT.

The J gene is TRBJ1-2, the V gene TRBV29-1; D call uncertain. This CDR3 spans 14 amino acids. Deletions cut 1 base from V and 2 bases from J, with 11 bases between. The germline CDR1 and CDR2 sequences are SQVTM and ANQGSEA. The DNA for the CDR3 is TGCAGCGTTGAAGCGATAGGCGGAAACTATGGCTACACCTTC. It is translated as CSVEAIGGNYGYTF.

As DNA, the CDR3 is TGCGCCAGCAGCGCACTAGCGGGGGAATGGTCCGGGGAGCTGTTTTTT. The encoded protein is CASSALAGEWSGELFF. This chain uses TRBV4-1 with TRBJ2-2, with 11 bases that match TRBD2. Germline V CDR1 and CDR2: MGHRA, YSYEKL. V was pared by 5 bases and J by 6 bases, with 8 bases of the junction left unmatched. The CDR3 covers 16 residues.

This clonotype was seen more than once but under ten times. DNA for the CDR3: TGTGCCAGCAGCTTATCCAGGGAGCAAGAGACCCAGTACTTC. Translation gives CASSLSREQETQYF. The chain is built from TRBV7-6 and TRBJ2-5, with D perhaps assigned TRBD1 or TRBD2 (5 bases each). CDR3 length equals 14 residues. Germline V gives CDR1 SGHVS, CDR2 FNYEAQ. Trimming removed 2 bases at V and 2 bases at J, with 9 bases between.

This chain links TRBV7-6 with TRBJ2-2; D is unresolved. V was clipped by 0 bases and J by 0 bases, with 5 bases between them. In germline, CDR1 is SGHVS, CDR2 FNYEAQ. The CDR3 is 15 amino acids. In nucleotides, the CDR3 is TGTGCCAGCAGCTTAGCCCATGCGAACACCGGGGAGCTGTTTTTT. The encoded protein is CASSLAHANTGELFF.

CDR3 bases: TGTGCCAGCAGCTTAACAGCTTCGCCGGGCGGTGAGCAGTTCTTC. It specifies CASSLTASPGGEQFF. The rearrangement joins TRBV7-3 to TRBJ2-1; D call uncertain. V lost 0 bases to trimming and J lost 9 bases, with 15 bases between them. Germline V CDR1 and CDR2: SGHTA, FQGTGA. This CDR3 is 15 amino acids long.

The V gene is TRBV10-3, the J gene TRBJ1-2; D gene ambiguous. Trimming removed 2 bases from V and 3 bases from J, with 13 bases in between. This CDR3 contains 15 residues. Germline V lookup: CDR1 ENHRY, CDR2 SYGVKD. For the CDR3, the DNA is TGTGCCATCAGTGAGACGAACTTTGGGGACTATGGCTACACCTTC. Encoded protein: CAISETNFGDYGYTF.

This clonotype was seen more than once but under ten times. This chain joins TRBV4-1 and TRBJ1-1; D not certain. The CDR3 extends over 13 amino acids. Looked up from germline, CDR1 is MGHRA and CDR2 is YSYEKL. The ends were cut back, 4 bases at V and 5 bases at J, with 11 bases in the middle. The CDR3 nucleotides are TGCGCCAGCAGCCGAGGACCCGAAACTGAAGCTTTCTTT. This codes for CASSRGPETEAFF.

This clonotype has a count of ten or more. V and J are TRBV10-3 and TRBJ2-7, with TRBD2 matching over 12 bases. This CDR3 contains 12 residues. V was pared by 7 bases and J by 7 bases, with 2 bases of the junction left unmatched. Germline CDR1 is ENHRY and CDR2 is SYGVKD. The CDR3 DNA sequence: TGTGCCATCAAGGGGACTAGCGGGGAGCAGTACGTC. Its protein product is CAIKGTSGEQYV.

This chain joins TRBV7-8 and TRBJ2-5; 13 bases match TRBD2. CDR3 length: 15 amino acids. CDR1 and CDR2 (germline): SGHVS, FQNEAQ. Trimming at V came to 7 bases and at J to 7 bases, leaving 9 bases not matched to a gene. Here the CDR3 DNA reads TGTGCCAGCAAGCCCGGGACTAGCGGGGTCGGGACCCAGTACTTC. Translating gives CASKPGTSGVGTQYF.

The rearrangement links TRBV2 to TRBJ2-3, with D possibly being TRBD2 (7 bases). CDR3 length: 16 residues. The germline gives CDR1 SNHLY, CDR2 FYNNEI. The V gene lost 6 bases and the J gene lost 4 bases, with 20 bases spanning the gap. This CDR3 is CASRPFTGGPADTQYF. DNA for the CDR3: TGTGCCAGCAGACCCTTTACGGGGGGCCCCGCAGATACGCAGTATTTT.

This clonotype has only a few counts. V and J are TRBV12-3 or TRBV12-4 and TRBJ1-2, with no clear D. The CDR3 has 13 residues. V dropped 10 bases and J dropped 8 bases, with 20 bases sitting between them. This CDR3 is CAIWEGGRAGYTF. The CDR3 DNA reads TGTGCCATCTGGGAGGGCGGCCGGGCGGGCTACACCTTC.

The CDR3: CASSSGTSGFTDTQYF. In DNA, the CDR3 is TGTGCCAGCAGTTCCGGGACTAGCGGGTTCACAGATACGCAGTATTTT. This rearrangement joins TRBV7-9 to TRBJ2-3; 12 bases are shared with TRBD2. Germline V gene lookup returns CDR1 SEHNR and CDR2 FQNEAQ (reference sequence). There are 16 residues in the CDR3. V lost 6 bases, J lost 2 bases, and 6 bases stayed unmatched.

This clonotype occurred a few times. This rearrangement joins TRBV14 to TRBJ1-1; the D is unclear. Trimming pared 4 bases from V and 1 base from J, leaving 10 bases between. This CDR3 has 14 amino acids. Germline V lookup: CDR1 SGHDN, CDR2 FVKESK. Written as DNA, the CDR3 is TGTGCCAGCAGCCCCCGCGGAGCGAACACTGAAGCTTTCTTT. Residues: CASSPRGANTEAFF.

The V call is TRBV12-3 or TRBV12-4, the J call TRBJ2-1; unclear D gene. The CDR3 has 14 residues. Trimming shortened V by 0 bases and J by 3 bases, and 6 bases separated the two germline ends. The CDR3 here is CASSLAGYYNEQFF. CDR3 DNA sequence: TGTGCCAGCAGTTTAGCAGGATACTACAATGAGCAGTTCTTC.

Only one count was recorded for this clonotype. The V and J genes are TRBV19 and TRBJ1-6, with a possible D match to TRBD1 (5 bases). Trimming removed 8 bases at V and 0 bases at J, with 17 bases between. Germline V gene lookup returns CDR1 LNHDA and CDR2 SQIVND (reference sequence). The CDR3 runs 17 residues. The DNA for the CDR3 is TGTGCCAGTCGTCCGGGGCCGGGGAGCTCCTATAATTCACCCCTCCACTTT. Its translation is CASRPGPGSSYNSPLHF.

This clonotype showed up just a few times. The genes are TRBV9 and TRBJ2-3; no clear D. In germline, CDR1 is SGDLS, CDR2 YYNGEE. V lost 1 base and J lost 2, with 14 bases in between. CDR3 length: 16 amino acids. The CDR3 sequence is CASSVSRSRLTDTQYF. CDR3 DNA: TGTGCCAGCAGCGTAAGTCGGAGCAGACTCACAGATACGCAGTATTTT.

This clonotype has at least ten counts. The chain recombines TRBV6-5 with TRBJ2-5, with TRBD2 matching 7 bases. V trimming: 5 bases; J trimming: 1 base; junction bases outside the gene matches: 4. CDR1 is MNHEY and CDR2 is SVGAGI in the germline V gene. This CDR3 has 14 amino acids. The CDR3 loop is CASSTRGSQETQYF. CDR3 DNA: TGTGCCAGCAGTACACGCGGGAGCCAAGAGACCCAGTACTTC.

V is TRBV7-2 and J is TRBJ2-2, with a tentative D call TRBD1 (6 bases). The V end was cut by 4 bases, the J end by 7 bases, with 10 bases between. The CDR3 is made up of 13 amino acids. From germline, CDR1 is SGHTA and CDR2 FQGNSA. CDR3 loop: CASSWTVFGELFF. The CDR3 DNA follows: TGTGCCAGCAGCTGGACAGTTTTCGGGGAGCTGTTTTTT.